A single sample gave rise to the 23 T cell receptor beta chains below, sequenced in a study of cytomegalovirus exposure and HLA in healthy donors. Profiling relied on immunoSEQ multiplex PCR, and the TCRdb table lists in-frame clones only, not all of them. The sample consists of around 250,000 clones, around 90% of them appearing once. The specimen sequenced was PBMCs. The receptors come from a woman between 18 and 29 years old in good health and CMV-seronegative.

The V and J genes are TRBV6-4 and TRBJ2-3; 11 nucleotides line up with TRBD2. The CDR3 extends over 15 amino acids. With V trimmed by 5 bases and J by 2 bases, 3 bases remained unmatched. The germline V gene encodes CDR1 MRHNA and CDR2 SNTAGT. CDR3 sequence (DNA): TGTGCCAGCAGTAAACTAGCGGGGGCCACAGATACGCAGTATTTT. It is translated as CASSKLAGATDTQYF.

The chain employs TRBV14 and TRBJ1-2, with 9 bases aligning to TRBD1. The CDR3 length is 14 residues. Germline CDR1 reads SGHDN; CDR2 reads FVKESK. V was pared by 1 base and J by 8 bases, with 5 bases of the junction left unmatched. This chain's CDR3 is CASSQVQGAGGYTF. For the CDR3, the DNA is TGTGCCAGCAGCCAAGTACAGGGGGCCGGAGGCTACACCTTC.

The chain employs TRBV7-2 and TRBJ2-3; a possible D gene is TRBD2 (7 bases). V lost 5 bases, J lost 6 bases, and 15 bases lay in between. CDR3 length: 14 residues. Germline V CDR1 and CDR2: SGHTA, FQGNSA. The CDR3 region has the DNA TGTGCCAGCAGCGAGCTTGGCGGGGGCGATACGCAGTATTTT. Residues: CASSELGGGDTQYF.

The genes are TRBV6-6 and TRBJ2-7; TRBD1 aligns across 10 bases. The CDR3 runs 16 residues. Per germline, CDR1 MNHNY and CDR2 SVGAGI (reference sequence). V trimming: 7 bases; J trimming: 2 bases; junction bases outside the gene matches: 11. The CDR3 here is CASTDPVGTGAYEQYF. Here the CDR3 DNA reads TGTGCCAGCACCGACCCGGTTGGGACAGGGGCCTACGAGCAGTACTTC.

V usage is TRBV28 and J usage is TRBJ2-3; TRBD2 matches 12 bases. The CDR3 extends over 15 amino acids. CDR1 and CDR2 from the germline V gene are MDHEN and SYDVKM. V lost 6 bases and J lost 5; bases outside the gene matches: 6. The DNA for the CDR3 is TGTGCCAGCAGCCCTGGACTAGCGGGGTTAGATACGCAGTATTTT. The encoded protein is CASSPGLAGLDTQYF.

V gene TRBV7-9 combines with J gene TRBJ2-3, with D possibly being TRBD1 (5 bases). The V gene lost 1 base and the J gene lost 3 bases, with 11 bases spanning the gap. The CDR3 extends over 15 amino acids. Germline CDR1 SEHNR, CDR2 FQNEAQ (reference sequence). The CDR3 sequence: CASSLVGVPTDTQYF. The CDR3 DNA reads as TGTGCCAGCAGCTTAGTAGGGGTCCCTACAGATACGCAGTATTTT.

Remarks on this clone: The same CDR3 can be traced to other DNA sequences in this sample. The rearrangement uses TRBV7-9 and TRBJ1-2; 8 bases fit TRBD1. Germline lookup yields CDR1 SEHNR and CDR2 FQNEAQ (reference sequence). J gave up 5 bases and V 1 base, and 3 bases lay outside the gene matches. This CDR3 spans 14 amino acids. The CDR3 nucleotides read TGTGCCAGCAGCTTAGGGACAGGGTATTATGGCTACACCTTC. This codes for CASSLGTGYYGYTF.

The rearrangement joins TRBV5-4 to TRBJ1-5; the D gene is possibly TRBD1 (5 bases). The CDR3 has 17 residues. Trimming cost V 4 bases and J 2 bases, with 19 bases left between them. Looked up from germline, CDR1 is SGHNT and CDR2 is YYREEE (reference sequence). The CDR3 reads CASSRREGAGGNQPQHF. CDR3 sequence (DNA): TGTGCCAGCAGCCGGCGGGAAGGGGCCGGGGGCAATCAGCCCCAGCATTTT.

Details on this clone: Since no conserved phenylalanine or tryptophan closes the CDR3, a read error is the likely cause. V is TRBV2 and J is TRBJ1-1; the D gene is possibly TRBD1 (5 bases). There are 16 residues in the CDR3. Trimming cost V 3 bases and J 0 bases, with 14 bases left between them. CDR1 is SNHLY, CDR2 FYNNEI, per germline. The CDR3 DNA is TGTGCCAGCAGTGACCCGGGACTGGGGATGAACACTGAAGCTTTCCTT. Encoded protein: CASSDPGLGMNTEAFL.

The sample holds a few counts of this clone. The chain couples TRBV30 to TRBJ1-2; D is possibly TRBD1 (5 bases). CDR1 is GTSNPN, CDR2 SVGIG, per germline (reference sequence). The germline V and J ends were trimmed by 0 bases and 0 bases, with 5 bases remaining between them. This CDR3 has 13 amino acids. CDR3 protein: CAWSVTANYGYTF. As DNA, the CDR3 is TGTGCCTGGAGTGTGACAGCTAACTATGGCTACACCTTC.

This CDR3 reads CASTDGKANYGYTF. CDR3 coding DNA: TGTGCCAGCACCGACGGGAAAGCTAACTATGGCTACACCTTC. J is TRBJ1-2 and V is TRBV6-5; D is uncertain. Trimming took 7 bases from V and 0 from J, leaving 12 bases between them. The CDR3 length is 14 residues. Germline values: CDR1 MNHEY, CDR2 SVGAGI.

This clone was observed once. This chain uses TRBV4-3 with TRBJ2-7; 7 bases are a match to TRBD1. Germline loops: CDR1 LGHNA, CDR2 YSLEER. V trimming: 3 bases; J trimming: 5 bases; junction bases outside the gene matches: 4. The CDR3 is made up of 13 amino acids. The CDR3 is CASSHITGDEQYF. The CDR3 DNA is TGCGCCAGCAGCCATATCACAGGGGACGAGCAGTACTTC.

The rearrangement links TRBV7-2 to TRBJ2-2, with TRBD2 as a possible D gene (5 bases). The CDR3 sequence is 14 residues long. The V end was cut by 4 bases, the J end by 6 bases, with 12 bases between. Germline CDR1 is SGHTA and CDR2 is FQGNSA. CDR3 residues: CASSSWLAPGELFF. CDR3 sequence (DNA): TGTGCCAGCAGCTCCTGGCTAGCTCCCGGGGAGCTGTTTTTT.

The J gene is TRBJ1-5, the V gene TRBV7-3; weak D call: TRBD1 (6 bases). Germline lookup yields CDR1 SGHTA and CDR2 FQGTGA. The CDR3 is made up of 16 amino acids. Trimming pared 4 bases from V and 6 bases from J, leaving 19 bases between. The DNA for the CDR3 is TGTGCCAGCAGCTCCTCCGGACAGTGCGAGATTCAGCCCCAGCATTTT. It translates to CASSSSGQCEIQPQHF. Together with reference TRBV7-3 and TRBJ1-5, the CDR3 gives the full variable domain: GAGVSQTPSNKVTEKGKYVELRCDPISGHTALYWYRQSLGQGPEFLIYFQGTGAADDSGLPNDRFFAVRPEGSVSTLKIQRTERGDSAVYLCASSSSGQCEIQPQHFGDGTRLSIL.

CDR3 region: CASSLGQGGPYEQYV. The CDR3 bases are TGCGCCAGCAGCTTGGGACAGGGGGGCCCCTACGAGCAGTACGTC. The genes are TRBV5-1 and TRBJ2-7; 9 bases are a match to TRBD1. With 0 bases clipped from V and 2 bases from J, the junction kept 3 bases outside the gene matches. CDR1 and CDR2 (germline): SGHRS, YFSETQ. CDR3 length: 15 amino acids.

The genes are TRBV11-2 and TRBJ2-1, with 7 positions matching TRBD2. This CDR3 contains 14 residues. The ends lost 3 bases at V and 5 bases at J; junction bases unmatched: 4. Germline CDR1 reads SGHAT; CDR2 reads FQNNGV. CDR3 sequence reads: CASSFGGGDNEQFF. CDR3 coding DNA: TGTGCCAGCAGCTTTGGTGGGGGGGACAATGAGCAGTTCTTC.

The chain recombines TRBV19 with TRBJ1-5; D is undetermined. CDR1 is LNHDA and CDR2 is SQIVND in the germline V gene (reference sequence). V shed 1 base and J shed 2 bases, with 12 bases lying between them. The CDR3 totals 16 residues. CDR3 nucleotide sequence: TGTGCCAGTAGTATAGTGGGAGGGTCGGGCAATCAGCCCCAGCATTTT. Translating it yields CASSIVGGSGNQPQHF.

V usage is TRBV5-1 and J usage is TRBJ2-5; 7 bases fit TRBD2. This CDR3 has 13 residues. V was clipped by 6 bases and J by 5 bases; unmatched bases: 7. CDR1 is SGHRS and CDR2 is YFSETQ in the germline V gene. DNA of the CDR3: TGCGCCAGCACCGAAGCGGGGTGGGAGACCCAGTACTTC. It yields the protein CASTEAGWETQYF.

The gene calls are TRBV18 and TRBJ2-7, with D tentatively TRBD2 (5 bases). The germline V gene has CDR1 KGHSH and CDR2 LQKENI. The CDR3 sequence is 13 residues long. V was cut by 5 bases and J by 3 bases, with 11 bases left in between. The CDR3 DNA sequence: TGTGCCAGCTCAATGGACGGACTCTACGAGCAGTACGTC. It is translated as CASSMDGLYEQYV.

The V gene is TRBV4-1, the J gene TRBJ1-2; D possibly corresponds to TRBD1 (6 bases). Germline V gives CDR1 MGHRA, CDR2 YSYEKL. The V and J ends lost 0 bases and 4 bases respectively, with 18 bases between them. The CDR3 is 17 residues long. The CDR3 protein is CASSQERGSGGAYGYTF. In DNA, the CDR3 is TGCGCCAGCAGCCAAGAAAGGGGATCCGGGGGGGCCTATGGCTACACCTTC.

This clone was seen only once. V and J are TRBV27 and TRBJ2-7; D gene uncertain. The CDR3 length is 14 residues. V dropped 0 bases and J dropped 2 bases, with 8 bases sitting between them. The germline V gene encodes CDR1 MNHEY and CDR2 SMNVEV (reference sequence). CDR3 nucleotides: TGTGCCAGCAGTTTATCATCTGAGACCTACGAGCAGTACTTC. The encoded protein is CASSLSSETYEQYF.

The chain uses TRBV5-1 and TRBJ2-1; the match to TRBD2 covers 7 bases. The CDR3 consists of 15 residues. After removal of 4 bases from V and 6 bases from J, the junction contained 10 bases not matched to a gene. Looked up from germline, CDR1 is SGHRS and CDR2 is YFSETQ. CDR3 residues: CASSGGGLGPNEQFF. The CDR3 DNA follows: TGCGCCAGCAGCGGCGGAGGACTAGGCCCCAATGAGCAGTTCTTC.

The chain links TRBV7-9 to TRBJ1-2; 8 bases are a match to TRBD1. Trimming took 5 bases from V and 4 from J; bases not matched to a gene: 6. Per the germline V gene, CDR1 is SEHNR and CDR2 is FQNEAQ (reference sequence). The CDR3 is made up of 14 amino acids. The CDR3 region has the DNA TGTGCCAGCAGCCGGACAGGGAGGCCCTATGGCTACACCTTC. It specifies CASSRTGRPYGYTF.